A selection of T cell receptor beta chains follows, all from one sample in a study of blood T cell repertoires in COVID-19. Sequencing was performed with immunoSEQ multiplex PCR; in TCRdb, only in-frame clones are kept and a portion is missing. The data contain approximately 110,000 clones, 65% to 90% of them seen just once; the ten biggest clones take up under 8%. Sequences were obtained from peripheral blood. The receptor source for this set is an elderly woman with active or convalescent COVID-19. Each CDR3 is given with its conserved first and last residue. A D gene is named only where the DNA matches it firmly. Clone size is shown for a subset of rows, as once, few, many or a class of expanded clone.

v_call	clone_size	d_call	j_call	cdr3_nt	cdr3_aa
TRBV6-1	-	-	TRBJ1-2	TGTGCCAGCAGTGATCCGGGGGGCTACACCTTC	CASSDPGGYTF
TRBV15	-	-	TRBJ1-3	TGTGCCACCAGCAGAGTCAGAGGGTCGGGAAACACCATATATTTT	CATSRVRGSGNTIYF
TRBV27	-	TRBD2	TRBJ2-5	TGTGCCAGCAGCCCCGGGCTAGCGGGACCTCAAGGGACCCAGTACTTC	CASSPGLAGPQGTQYF
TRBV27	-	TRBD1	TRBJ1-6	TGTGCCAGCAGTTCCCCGCCGGGACAGGGGTTGAATCGGTCACCCCTCCACTTT	CASSSPPGQGLNRSPLHF
TRBV27	-	-	TRBJ2-2	TGTGCCAGCAGTTTCTTGGATGGGCAGACCACCGGGGAGCTGTTTTTT	CASSFLDGQTTGELFF
TRBV3-1/TRBV3-2	-	-	TRBJ2-7	TGTGCCAGCAGCCAGTATGGTCCGGGGAGCTCCTACGAGCAGTACTTC	CASSQYGPGSSYEQYF
TRBV18	-	-	TRBJ1-6	TGTGCCAGCTCACTAGGGCAGGGTGCATATTCACCCCTCCACTTT	CASSLGQGAYSPLHF
TRBV6-6	-	TRBD1	TRBJ1-4	TGTGCCAGCAGCCGAGGACAGGCTCCAACTAATGAAAAACTGTTTTTT	CASSRGQAPTNEKLFF
TRBV30	-	TRBD2	TRBJ2-3	TGTGCCTGGAGCTCCGGGACTAGCGGGAGATGGGCGGGCACAGATACGCAGTATTTT	CAWSSGTSGRWAGTDTQYF
TRBV27	-	TRBD1	TRBJ1-1	TGTGCCAGCAGTTCAGGGGGTACTGAAGCTTTCTTT	CASSSGGTEAFF
TRBV6-6	-	TRBD1	TRBJ1-4	TGTGCCAGCAGTTACTCCGGGACAGGAATTGAAAAACTGTTTTTT	CASSYSGTGIEKLFF
TRBV4-1	-	TRBD2	TRBJ2-2	TGCGCCAGTGAGAGGGGAGCGGGAGCCGGGGAGCTGTTTTTT	CASERGAGAGELFF
TRBV5-1	-	-	TRBJ2-5	TGCGCCAGCAGCAGGACAAGGGAGACCCAGTACTTC	CASSRTRETQYF
TRBV7-9	-	TRBD1	TRBJ2-6	TGTGCCAGCAGCGCACCGGGACAGGCCTCTGGGGCCAACGTCCTGACTTTC	CASSAPGQASGANVLTF
TRBV27	-	TRBD2	TRBJ2-7	TGTGCCAGCAGTCAAAGAGGGCTAGCGGGAGTCCACGAGCAGTACTTC	CASSQRGLAGVHEQYF
TRBV19	-	-	TRBJ1-2	TGTGCCAGTAGTCAAATAACCGGGACAATCGGCTACACCTTC	CASSQITGTIGYTF
TRBV6-6	-	TRBD2	TRBJ2-1	TGTGCCAGCCGACCCGGGACTAGTCTTGACAATGAGCAGTTCTTC	CASRPGTSLDNEQFF
TRBV28	-	TRBD1	TRBJ2-1	TGTGCCAGCAGTCCAACAGGGGGCGCGTCCTACAATGAGCAGTTCTTC	CASSPTGGASYNEQFF
TRBV6-6	-	-	TRBJ1-1	TGTGCCAGCATCCGGGAGCAGAGCACTGAAGCTTTCTTT	CASIREQSTEAFF
TRBV13	-	-	TRBJ1-1	TGTGCCAGCAGGCAACAGGGCCACAACACTGAAGCTTTCTTT	CASRQQGHNTEAFF
TRBV28	few	-	TRBJ2-3	TGTGCCAGCAGTCCCTTCGGGGACACAGATACGCAGTATTTT	CASSPFGDTDTQYF
TRBV6-5	-	-	TRBJ1-2	TGTGCCAGCAGTTTTCCTACTAACTATGGCTACACCTTC	CASSFPTNYGYTF
TRBV24-1	once	-	TRBJ2-1	TGTGCCACCAGTGATGCTGGGCAGGACTACAATGAGCAGTTCTTC	CATSDAGQDYNEQFF
TRBV3-1/TRBV3-2	-	-	TRBJ1-6	TGTGCCAGCAGCCTTGGAGGGATTAATTCACCCCTCCACTTT	CASSLGGINSPLHF
TRBV7-9	-	TRBD1	TRBJ1-3	TGTGCCAGCACGTACCCACAGGGGGTCGGCGGAAACACCATATATTTT	CASTYPQGVGGNTIYF
TRBV6-5	-	-	TRBJ2-2	TGTGCCAGCAGGTCTCGCCGGTCCGGGGAGCTGTTTTTT	CASRSRRSGELFF
TRBV28	-	-	TRBJ2-7	TGTGCCAGCAGTCTAGGCTACGAGCAGTACTTC	CASSLGYEQYF
TRBV6-6	-	-	TRBJ2-5	TGTGCCAGCAGCTTCGACAGTTTTAACCCCCAAGAGACCCAGTACTTC	CASSFDSFNPQETQYF
TRBV28	-	-	TRBJ1-1	TGTGCCAGCAGTTTATTCGGTAGGGCGGCGGGCACTGAAGCTTTCTTT	CASSLFGRAAGTEAFF
TRBV7-8	once	-	TRBJ1-1	TGTGCCAGCAGCCATGTCATCCCCATGAACACTGAAGCTTTCTTT	CASSHVIPMNTEAFF
TRBV9	-	TRBD2	TRBJ2-5	TGTGCCAGCAGCTCCGGTCTAGCGGGAGCTCGGGAGACCCAGTACTTC	CASSSGLAGARETQYF
TRBV27	few	TRBD2	TRBJ2-2	TGTGCCAGCAGTTTAACTAGCGGCACCGGGGAGCTGTTTTTT	CASSLTSGTGELFF
TRBV5-1	-	-	TRBJ1-1	TGCGCCAGCAGCGTTGCAGGCTTTATAGACACTGAAGCTTTCTTT	CASSVAGFIDTEAFF
TRBV10-1	-	TRBD2	TRBJ2-5	TGCGCCAGCAGTAATAGGACTAGCGGGAGAAAAGAGACCCAGTACTTC	CASSNRTSGRKETQYF
TRBV25-1	-	-	TRBJ2-1	TGTGCCAGCAGCTCCGGGACACTAAATGAGCAGTTCTTC	CASSSGTLNEQFF
TRBV28	-	-	TRBJ2-2	TGTGCCAGCCACTGGGGACAGAACACCGGGGAGCTGTTTTTT	CASHWGQNTGELFF
TRBV24-1	-	-	TRBJ2-3	TGTGCCACCAGTGATCCCCAATGGGCAGCGGGTACGCCAGATACGCAGTATTTT	CATSDPQWAAGTPDTQYF
TRBV28	-	TRBD2	TRBJ2-7	TGTGCCAGCAGGCAGAGGACTAGCGGGATGGGGTCCTACGAGCAGTACTTC	CASRQRTSGMGSYEQYF
TRBV7-9	-	TRBD2	TRBJ2-7	TGTGCCAGCAGCATCGGGACTAGCTGGGACTACGAGCAGTACTTC	CASSIGTSWDYEQYF
TRBV10-2	-	-	TRBJ2-3	TGCGCCAGCAGGGACCTTTATGTTGCGGGTGTGGCAGATACGCAGTATTTT	CASRDLYVAGVADTQYF
TRBV3-1/TRBV3-2	once	TRBD1	TRBJ2-2	TGTGCCAGCAGGCACAGGGGAAGCACCGGGGAGCTGTTTTTT	CASRHRGSTGELFF
TRBV12-3/TRBV12-4	many	-	TRBJ1-5	TGTGCCAGCAGTTTAGGACAGGTGGGGCCCCAGCATTTT	CASSLGQVGPQHF
TRBV7-9	once	-	TRBJ2-7	TGTGCCAGCAGCAAAGAAACCACCCGAGGCCCCTACGAGCAGTACTTC	CASSKETTRGPYEQYF
TRBV7-8	once	-	TRBJ2-2	TGTGCCAGCAGCTTAAGGACAAGCAACACCGGGGAGCTGTTTTTT	CASSLRTSNTGELFF
TRBV7-9	-	-	TRBJ2-1	TGTGCCAGCGGCGGTAATGAGCAGTTCTTC	CASGGNEQFF
TRBV6-6	once	TRBD1	TRBJ1-1	TGTGCCAGCAGTTACCGTAACAGGGGGCGGACTGAAGCTTTCTTT	CASSYRNRGRTEAFF
TRBV11-2	-	-	TRBJ2-1	TGTGCCAGCAGCAAATCTAGATACAATGAGCAGTTCTTC	CASSKSRYNEQFF